This T cell receptor beta chain emerged from a study of Graves' ophthalmopathy and Graves' hyperthyroidism. Using RNA transcripts, the TCR beta CDR3 regions were amplified. RT-PCR with HTBI primers came first, then second-round multiplex PCR. Each CDR3 protein gets one entry after TCRdb re-called the multiplex PCR reads with MiXCR. The sample has about 400,000 distinct CDR3 sequences, about 21% seen once. V dropped 5 bases and J dropped 3; count of bases not matched to a gene: 6. This CDR3 contains 16 residues. The sequenced sample was peripheral blood. The clonotype originates from a young woman with stable Graves' hyperthyroidism. J is TRBJ2-2 and V is TRBV12-3 or TRBV12-4; 10 positions match TRBD1. In DNA form, the CDR3 reads TGTGCCAGCAGTCTCCCCGGGACAGGGGACACCGGGGAGCTGTTTTTT. The encoded protein is CASSLPGTGDTGELFF.